The 6 T cell receptor beta chains below come from one sample, sequenced in a study of T-cell reconstitution after alpha-beta-depleted transplantation in children. Unique molecular identifiers were built into the TCRbeta library. Each CDR3 protein is one row after TCRdb ran MiXCR on the PCR reads. The sample has nearly 550,000 distinct CDR3 sequences; about a sixth are singletons. The sample consisted of PBMCs from the stem cell graft donor, taken from the stem cell graft. These receptors came from a human donor who donated a stem cell graft to a child with acute lymphoblastic leukemia.

The chain employs TRBV11-2 and TRBJ2-7, with TRBD1 matching 7 bases. Germline CDR1 reads SGHAT; CDR2 reads FQNNGV. The V and J ends lost 1 base and 0 bases, in that order; junction bases with no gene match: 3. The CDR3 spans 15 residues. The CDR3 sequence: CASSLVRDSSYEQYF. The CDR3, as DNA: TGTGCCAGCAGCTTAGTCAGGGACAGCTCCTACGAGCAGTACTTC.

This clonotype has a single count. The rearrangement uses TRBV7-2 and TRBJ2-1, with 8 nucleotides matching TRBD2. The junction had 10 bases not matched to a gene; V was cut back by 2 bases and J by 4 bases. The CDR3 spans 17 residues. CDR1 SGHTA and CDR2 FQGNSA come from the germline V gene. CDR3: CASSLSTRTSIYNEQFF. CDR3 DNA sequence: TGTGCCAGCAGCTTATCTACCCGGACTAGCATTTACAATGAGCAGTTCTTC.

The J gene is TRBJ1-5, the V gene TRBV10-3; 7 bases align to TRBD1. The CDR3 runs to 15 residues. Trimming took 2 bases from V and 4 from J; bases not matched to a gene: 5. Per the germline V gene, CDR1 is ENHRY and CDR2 is SYGVKD. Here the CDR3 DNA reads TGTGCCATCAGTGAGGGGACAGATGGGAATCAGCCCCAGCATTTT. It codes for CAISEGTDGNQPQHF.

The rearrangement uses TRBV27 and TRBJ1-2; 7 bases are a match to TRBD1. The CDR3 sequence is 14 residues long. V trimming: 5 bases; J trimming: 6 bases; junction bases outside the gene matches: 9. The germline V gene has CDR1 MNHEY and CDR2 SMNVEV (reference sequence). The CDR3: CASSPRDSHNGYTF. In DNA form, the CDR3 reads TGTGCCAGCAGTCCTCGGGACAGTCATAATGGCTACACCTTC.

This chain joins TRBV7-6 and TRBJ2-3; D is perhaps TRBD2 (6 bases). Germline CDR1 is SGHVS and CDR2 is FNYEAQ. Between the trimmed V and J ends, which lost 5 bases and 5 bases, there was a span of 17 bases. The CDR3 has 15 residues. The CDR3 protein is CASSRLDRSLDTQYF. CDR3 in DNA: TGTGCCAGCAGCCGACTAGATAGATCATTAGATACGCAGTATTTT.

This chain uses TRBV12-5 with TRBJ2-7; 9 bases map to TRBD2. This CDR3 has 14 amino acids. V shed 4 bases and J 5 bases; nucleotides not matched to a gene: 6. The germline V gene has CDR1 LGHNT and CDR2 FRNRAP. The CDR3 DNA reads TGTGCTAGTGGTTCCGGCGGGAGGGCCCACGAGCAGTACTTC. Translation gives CASGSGGRAHEQYF.